These T cell receptor beta chains were read from a single sample in a study of cytomegalovirus exposure and HLA in healthy donors. TCRdb's copy holds only in-frame clones and misses some; the assay was immunoSEQ multiplex PCR. The sample has about 110,000 clones, around 80% seen once. Source material: PBMCs. These receptors all come from a man in his fifties or sixties in good health and CMV-seronegative. Each CDR3 is given with its conserved first and last residue. The D gene is left open where the match is weak. Some rows have no size entry. The others give once, few or many, or a class for an expanded clone.

d_call j_call v_call clone_size cdr3_nt cdr3_aa
TRBD2 TRBJ2-7 TRBV18 NA TGTGCCAGCTCTAGACTAGCGGGAGACAACGAGCAGTACTTC CASSRLAGDNEQYF
NA TRBJ2-7 TRBV30 NA TGTGCCTGGAGTGGAAGTAGCTCCTACGAGCAGTACTTC CAWSGSSSYEQYF
TRBD2 TRBJ2-5 TRBV30 NA TGTGCCTGGAGTACAGCGGGGCAAGAGACCCAGTACTTC CAWSTAGQETQYF
NA TRBJ2-7 TRBV7-3 NA TGTGCCAGCAGCTTAACCCAGGGCTACGAGCAGTACTTC CASSLTQGYEQYF
NA TRBJ2-7 TRBV7-3 NA TGTGCCAGCAGCCCCTCTCAGGGTGGGTACGAGCAGTACTTC CASSPSQGGYEQYF
TRBD1 TRBJ1-4 TRBV23-1 NA TGCGCCAGCACGGGACAGGAGGATGAAAAACTGTTTTTT CASTGQEDEKLFF
TRBD1 TRBJ1-2 TRBV4-3 NA TGCGCCAGCAGCCAAACCGGGACAGCTAACTATGGCTACACCTTC CASSQTGTANYGYTF
NA TRBJ1-2 TRBV5-8 NA TGTGCCAGCAGCGACCGACAGTACCTCAGTGGTGGCTACACCTTC CASSDRQYLSGGYTF
TRBD1 TRBJ1-5 TRBV4-2 NA TGTGCCAGCAGCCAAGGCGGGACAGGGGGCCATAGCAATCAGCCCCAGCATTTT CASSQGGTGGHSNQPQHF
NA TRBJ2-7 TRBV4-3 few TGCGTAGAAGGCCCCGGGACTCGGATCGGCGAGCAGTACTTC CVEGPGTRIGEQYF
NA TRBJ1-1 TRBV5-6 NA TGTGCCAGCAGCCCCACACAGGGTGAAGCTTTCTTT CASSPTQGEAFF
TRBD2 TRBJ2-7 TRBV4-2 NA TGTGCCAGCAGCCAACCCGGAACTAGCGGTACCTACGAGCAGTACTTC CASSQPGTSGTYEQYF
NA TRBJ2-7 TRBV4-2 NA TGTGCCAGCAGCCAAGATTTGGCTAGCTACGAGCAGTACTTC CASSQDLASYEQYF
TRBD2 TRBJ2-5 TRBV19 NA TGTGCCAGTAGTCCACTAGCGGGAGGCGAGACCCAGTACTTC CASSPLAGGETQYF
TRBD1 TRBJ1-4 TRBV5-1 NA TGCGCCAGCAGCTTGGCCGGGACAGGGACTGAAAAACTGTTTTTT CASSLAGTGTEKLFF
TRBD1 TRBJ2-3 TRBV28 NA TGTGCCAGCAGGCTGGACAGGGCGAGCACAGATACGCAGTATTTT CASRLDRASTDTQYF
NA TRBJ1-1 TRBV5-1 NA TGCGCCAGCAGCTTGGAACTCATCGGGGGCACTGAAGCTTTCTTT CASSLELIGGTEAFF
NA TRBJ2-5 TRBV7-3 NA TGTGCCAGCAGCCCGCTTGGGGGCGGGGAGACCCAGTACTTC CASSPLGGGETQYF
TRBD1 TRBJ2-6 TRBV6-8 few TGTGCCAGCAGTTACTCGACGGATTCTAGAGACAGGGCCTGCTCTGGGGCCAACGTCCTGACTTTC CASSYSTDSRDRACSGANVLTF
TRBD1 TRBJ2-5 TRBV11-2 NA TGTGCCAGCAGCTTTCGACCGGGACAGATGATAGAGACCCAGTACTTC CASSFRPGQMIETQYF
NA TRBJ2-7 TRBV28 NA TGTGCCAGCACCCCCCCCCAGGGGACTATCTACGAGCAGTACTTC CASTPPQGTIYEQYF
NA TRBJ1-1 TRBV30 NA TGTGCCTGGAGCCCGAACAGAGACACTGAAGCTTTCTTT CAWSPNRDTEAFF
NA TRBJ2-3 TRBV5-4 NA TGTGCCAGCAGCTTCCTGGGCCCGGATACGCAGTATTTT CASSFLGPDTQYF
TRBD2 TRBJ2-1 TRBV30 once TGTGCCTGGAGTGCCGGGGGGGCCGGATACAATGAGCAGTTCTTC CAWSAGGAGYNEQFF
TRBD1 TRBJ1-1 TRBV5-1 NA TGCGCCAGCAGCTCTAGACAGGGGACCGCAAGAGCTTTCTTT CASSSRQGTARAFF
TRBD1 TRBJ2-5 TRBV2 NA TGTGCCAGCCGCCCCTCGGACAGGGGGCGAACCCAGTACTTC CASRPSDRGRTQYF
TRBD2 TRBJ2-3 TRBV5-6 NA TGTGCCAGCAGTACACTAGCGGTGGGGACAGATACGCAGTATTTT CASSTLAVGTDTQYF
NA TRBJ1-4 TRBV6-5 NA TGTGCCAGCAGTCCTGAGATGCGTGAAAAACTGTTTTTT CASSPEMREKLFF
NA TRBJ1-2 TRBV7-2 NA TGTGCCAGCAGCTTACGGGGAGATGGCTACACCTTC CASSLRGDGYTF
TRBD2 TRBJ2-3 TRBV10-3 NA TGTGCCATCAGTGAACTAGCGAACACAGATACGCAGTATTTT CAISELANTDTQYF
NA TRBJ1-3 TRBV5-1 few TGCGCCAGCCGACTGTCCCTGGCGTCTGGAAACACCATATATTTT CASRLSLASGNTIYF